This entry concerns a single TCR beta chain. This may stem from a read error, because a much larger clone lies one nucleotide away. These data originate in a study of T cell repertoires in cytomegalovirus infection. Each CDR3 protein gets one entry after TCRdb re-called the reads with MiXCR. This sample has about 200,000 distinct CDR3 sequences, with about a tenth found just once. CDR1 ENHRY and CDR2 SYGVKD come from the germline V gene. This CDR3 contains 15 residues. This receptor was obtained from a human donor in good health (CMV status not recorded). Some clones in this sample may be carry-over from other donors' samples. This rearrangement joins TRBV10-3 to TRBJ1-5, with 9 bases aligning to TRBD1. Sample: PBMCs. The CDR3 region has the DNA TGTGCCAGCAGTGACGGGACAGGGATTAATCAGCCCCAGCATTTT. Protein product: CASSDGTGINQPQHF.